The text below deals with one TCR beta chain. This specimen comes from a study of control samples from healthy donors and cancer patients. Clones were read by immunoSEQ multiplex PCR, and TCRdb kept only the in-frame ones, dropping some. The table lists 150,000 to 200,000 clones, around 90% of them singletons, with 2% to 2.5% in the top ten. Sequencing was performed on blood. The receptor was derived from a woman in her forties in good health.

The CDR3 coding sequence is TGTGCCAGCAGTGGGAGGGAGAATTCACCCCTCCACTTT. Its protein product is CASSGRENSPLHF. This sequence joins TRBV2 and TRBJ1-6, with D unclear. CDR3 length: 13 residues. Germline CDR1 and CDR2: SNHLY and FYNNEI. Trimming stripped 4 bases from V and 7 bases from J, with 8 bases between.